Below, 11 T cell receptor beta chains from the same sample are listed, as sequenced in a study of early T cells in non-severe SARS-CoV-2 infection. TCRdb reanalysed the 5' RACE reads using MiXCR and keeps one entry per CDR3 protein. The sample contains about 71,000 distinct CDR3 sequences, roughly an eighth of which appear only once. Material: whole blood, obtained at baseline. All receptors derive from an adult who was a healthcare worker with PCR-confirmed SARS-CoV-2 infection or an uninfected control (not recorded which).

This clonotype has a handful of counts. The chain uses TRBV4-1 and TRBJ1-3, with D tentatively TRBD1 (5 bases). Trimming stripped 4 bases from V and 4 bases from J, with 14 bases between. The CDR3 consists of 15 residues. From germline, CDR1 is MGHRA and CDR2 YSYEKL. DNA for the CDR3: TGCGCCAGCAGCCCCTCCGGGACCTCCGGAAACACCATATATTTT. Protein product: CASSPSGTSGNTIYF.

This clonotype was seen at least ten times. The rearrangement joins TRBV2 to TRBJ2-5, with D possibly TRBD1 on 5 matching bases. CDR3 size: 15 residues. The germline V gene has CDR1 SNHLY and CDR2 FYNNEI. The V gene lost 5 bases and the J gene lost 5 bases, with 18 bases spanning the gap. The CDR3 loop is CASSPGRTGGETQYF. CDR3 DNA sequence: TGTGCCAGCAGTCCGGGCCGAACAGGTGGTGAGACCCAGTACTTC.

The chain uses TRBV11-2 and TRBJ1-2, with 9 bases that match TRBD1. Looked up from germline, CDR1 is SGHAT and CDR2 is FQNNGV. The CDR3 extends over 15 amino acids. V trimming: 5 bases; J trimming: 2 bases; junction bases outside the gene matches: 6. The CDR3 region has the DNA TGTGCCAGCAGCAACAGGGGGCGGGTAAACTATGGCTACACCTTC. It translates to CASSNRGRVNYGYTF.

J is TRBJ2-7 and V is TRBV21-1; TRBD1 reflects the table's D call only, with no check against the DNA. TRBV21-1 is classified as a pseudogene. The CDR3 spans 13 residues. CDR3 DNA sequence: TGTGCCAGCAGGAGGGACAGTTTGGTGTGGCAGTACTTC. This codes for CASRRDSLVWQYF.

This clonotype has more than one count but fewer than ten. The chain employs TRBV19 and TRBJ1-4, with D maybe TRBD1 (5 bases). The CDR3 loop spans 14 amino acids. V gave up 11 bases and J gave up 0 bases, with 13 bases separating them. CDR1 is LNHDA and CDR2 is SQIVND in the germline V gene (reference sequence). The CDR3 DNA is TGTGCCTCGAGGGACCTGGCAACTAATGAAAAACTGTTTTTT. Translated: CASRDLATNEKLFF.

This clonotype appeared a few times. The V and J genes are TRBV5-1 and TRBJ2-6, with unresolved D. Between the trimmed V and J ends, which lost 5 bases and 3 bases, there was a span of 3 bases. The CDR3 contains 12 residues. CDR1 and CDR2 (germline): SGHRS, YFSETQ. The DNA of the CDR3 is TGCGCCAGCAGTTATGGGGCCAACGTCCTGACTTTC. Translated, it gives CASSYGANVLTF.

Only a few counts were recorded for this clonotype. The chain uses TRBV7-6 and TRBJ1-6; D call uncertain. CDR1 is SGHVS and CDR2 is FNYEAQ in the germline V gene. The CDR3 has 13 amino acids. V gave up 3 bases and J gave up 7 bases, with 7 bases separating them. CDR3 nucleotides: TGTGCCAGCAGCTTGAGGAAAAATTCACCCCTCCACTTT. This encodes CASSLRKNSPLHF.

This clonotype has only a few counts. The gene calls are TRBV11-2 and TRBJ1-5; 7 bases are a match to TRBD1. Germline V gives CDR1 SGHAT, CDR2 FQNNGV. CDR3 length equals 15 residues. V lost 1 base and J lost 4; bases outside the gene matches: 4. This chain's CDR3 is CASSLGDSGNQPQHF. CDR3 DNA: TGTGCCAGCAGCTTAGGGGACAGCGGTAATCAGCCCCAGCATTTT. Looking up the rest from reference TRBV11-2 and TRBJ1-5 gives the full variable domain: EAGVAQSPRYKIIEKRQSVAFWCNPISGHATLYWYQQILGQGPKLLIQFQNNGVVDDSQLPKDRFSAERLKGVDSTLKIQPAKLEDSAVYLCASSLGDSGNQPQHFGDGTRLSIL.

This clonotype was seen a handful of times. The V and J genes are TRBV11-2 and TRBJ1-4; possible D gene TRBD1, 6 bases. V shed 4 bases and J shed 0 bases, with 12 bases lying between them. CDR3 length equals 16 residues. Germline V lookup: CDR1 SGHAT, CDR2 FQNNGV. CDR3 region: CASSSRTDATNEKLFF. The CDR3, as DNA: TGTGCCAGCAGCTCTCGGACAGATGCAACTAATGAAAAACTGTTTTTT.

This clonotype was seen a handful of times. The rearrangement uses TRBV7-2 and TRBJ1-5, with D uncertain. CDR1 SGHTA and CDR2 FQGNSA come from the germline V gene. The CDR3 extends over 16 amino acids. V lost 5 bases, J lost 3 bases, and 17 bases lay in between. The CDR3 here is CASSTSGGSPNQPQHF. As DNA, the CDR3 is TGTGCCAGCAGCACGAGTGGTGGCAGCCCCAATCAGCCCCAGCATTTT. The entire variable domain, with the rest obtained from reference TRBV7-2 and TRBJ1-5, is as follows: GAGVSQSPSNKVTEKGKDVELRCDPISGHTALYWYRQSLGQGLEFLIYFQGNSAPDKSGLPSDRFSAERTGGSVSTLTIQRTQQEDSAVYLCASSTSGGSPNQPQHFGDGTRLSIL.

This clonotype was detected only a few times. The chain's CDR3 is CASSDPRSLRAGGELFF. DNA for the CDR3: TGTGCCAGCAGTGACCCCCGTTCCTTACGGGCAGGCGGGGAGCTGTTTTTT. The rearrangement uses TRBV12-3 or TRBV12-4 and TRBJ2-2; D is undetermined. The ends were cut back, 5 bases at V and 7 bases at J, with 23 bases in the middle. This CDR3 has 17 residues.